This T cell receptor (beta chain) was profiled in a study of immune evolution from preneoplasia to lung adenocarcinoma. Measured with immunoSEQ multiplex PCR; TCRdb has only the in-frame clones, and not every one. The sample shows about 4,100 clones, more than 65% of them seen only once. The CDR3 length is 16 residues. Trimming cost V 4 bases and J 1 base, with 14 bases left between them. Germline CDR1 and CDR2: MNHNY and SVGAGI (reference sequence). This clone was found a few times. Source material: FFPE minimally invasive lung adenocarcinoma tissue. The origin of this receptor is a person aged 50-70 years with lung adenocarcinoma. V and J are TRBV6-6 and TRBJ2-1, with a weak D call TRBD1 (5 bases). The CDR3 DNA follows: TGTGCCAGCAGTTCTCTTGCAGGGTTTTCCTACAATGAGCAGTTCTTC. Translation gives CASSSLAGFSYNEQFF.